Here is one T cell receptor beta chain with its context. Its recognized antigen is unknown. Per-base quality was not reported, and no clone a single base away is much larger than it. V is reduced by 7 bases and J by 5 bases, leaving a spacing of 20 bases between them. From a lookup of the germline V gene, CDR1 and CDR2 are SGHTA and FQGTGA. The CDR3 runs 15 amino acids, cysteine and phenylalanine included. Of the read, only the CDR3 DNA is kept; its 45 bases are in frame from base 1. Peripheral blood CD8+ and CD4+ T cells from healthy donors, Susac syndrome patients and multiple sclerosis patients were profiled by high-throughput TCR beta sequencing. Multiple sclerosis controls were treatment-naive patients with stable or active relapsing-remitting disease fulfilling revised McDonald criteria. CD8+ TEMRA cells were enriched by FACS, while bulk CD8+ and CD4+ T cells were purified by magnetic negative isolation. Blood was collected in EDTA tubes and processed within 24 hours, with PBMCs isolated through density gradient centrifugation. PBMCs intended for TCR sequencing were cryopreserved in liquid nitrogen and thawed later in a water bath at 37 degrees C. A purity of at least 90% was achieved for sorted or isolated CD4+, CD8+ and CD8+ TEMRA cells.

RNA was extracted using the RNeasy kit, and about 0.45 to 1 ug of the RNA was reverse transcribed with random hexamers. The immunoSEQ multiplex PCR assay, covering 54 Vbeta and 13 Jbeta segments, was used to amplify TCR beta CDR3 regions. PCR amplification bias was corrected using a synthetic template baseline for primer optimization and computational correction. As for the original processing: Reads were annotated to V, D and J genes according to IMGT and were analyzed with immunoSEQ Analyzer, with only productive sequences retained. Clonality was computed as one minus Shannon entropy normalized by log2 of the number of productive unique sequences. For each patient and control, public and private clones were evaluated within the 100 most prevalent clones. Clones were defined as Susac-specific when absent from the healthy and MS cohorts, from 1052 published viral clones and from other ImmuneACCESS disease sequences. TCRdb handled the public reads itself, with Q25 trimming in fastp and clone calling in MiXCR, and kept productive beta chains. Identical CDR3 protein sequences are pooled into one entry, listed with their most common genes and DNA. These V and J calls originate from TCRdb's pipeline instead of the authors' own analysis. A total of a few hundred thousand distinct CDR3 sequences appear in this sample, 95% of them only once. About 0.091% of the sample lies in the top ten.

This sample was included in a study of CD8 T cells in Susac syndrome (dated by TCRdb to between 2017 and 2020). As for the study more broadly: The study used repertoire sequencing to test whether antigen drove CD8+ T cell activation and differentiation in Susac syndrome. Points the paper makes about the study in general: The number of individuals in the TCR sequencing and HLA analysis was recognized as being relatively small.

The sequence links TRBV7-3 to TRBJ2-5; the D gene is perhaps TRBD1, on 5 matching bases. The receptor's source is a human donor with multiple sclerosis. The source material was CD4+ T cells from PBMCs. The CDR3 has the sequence CASTSQPGPVETQYF. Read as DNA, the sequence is TGTGCCAGCACCTCTCAACCAGGGCCTGTGGAGACCCAGTACTTC.